Listed here are 25 T cell receptor beta chains from one sample, sequenced in a study of identical twins (dated by TCRdb to the mid-2010s). The library was produced with 5' RACE. These reads were obtained on an Illumina HiSeq 2000. TCRdb took the public reads, trimmed them with fastp at Q25, ran MiXCR for clone calling and kept in-frame beta chains. Each CDR3 protein appears once, grouped with its most common genes and DNA. The sample table holds hundreds of thousands of distinct CDR3 sequences, of which more than 6.5% were seen once. Of the sample, 0.98% is held by the ten largest clones. These data also featured in a second study, about yellow fever vaccine responses in identical twins.

Source material: PBMCs. These receptors originate from a woman under 30 in good health.

This clonotype appeared a few times. The chain carries TRBV20-1 and TRBJ2-7; D is unresolved. The CDR3 consists of 13 residues. Trimming shortened V by 6 bases and J by 0 bases, and 12 bases separated the two germline ends. Germline V gene lookup returns CDR1 DFQATT and CDR2 SNEGSKA (reference sequence). The CDR3 coding sequence is TGCAGTGCCTATGACTGGAGCTCCTACGAGCAGTACTTC. It translates to CSAYDWSSYEQYF.

The J gene is TRBJ2-7, the V gene TRBV6-1; 7 nucleotides match TRBD2. Germline V gives CDR1 MNHNS, CDR2 SASEGT. With 5 bases clipped from V and 5 bases from J, the junction kept 15 bases outside the gene matches. The CDR3 loop spans 16 amino acids. The CDR3 protein is CASSPGLGLLQHEQYF. The CDR3 DNA follows: TGTGCCAGCAGTCCAGGACTAGGTCTACTTCAGCACGAGCAGTACTTC.

The chain joins TRBV6-1 to TRBJ1-4; possibly TRBD1 for D (6 bases). Germline CDR1 MNHNS, CDR2 SASEGT. V gave up 6 bases and J gave up 7 bases, with 15 bases separating them. The CDR3 is made up of 14 amino acids. The CDR3 loop reads CASRAGVLGEKLFF. CDR3 coding DNA: TGTGCCAGCAGGGCAGGGGTATTGGGTGAAAAACTGTTTTTT.

This sequence joins TRBV7-9 and TRBJ2-7; D unclear. V lost 4 bases and J lost 5, with 18 bases in between. CDR1 SEHNR and CDR2 FQNEAQ come from the germline V gene (reference sequence). This CDR3 is 15 amino acids long. Here the CDR3 DNA reads TGTGCCAGCAGCTCCAGTACCGGCCCTACCGACGAGCAGTACTTC. It specifies CASSSSTGPTDEQYF.

This clonotype was seen many times. This rearrangement joins TRBV7-2 to TRBJ2-7, with 8 bases matching TRBD2. The V gene end was trimmed by 1 base and the J gene end by 5 bases; junction bases not matched to a gene: 7. This CDR3 is built from 15 residues. CDR1 is SGHTA and CDR2 is FQGNSA in the germline V gene. CDR3 nucleotides: TGTGCCAGCAGCTTAGTCGGGGGGGTAAGGAACGAGCAGTACTTC. It codes for CASSLVGGVRNEQYF.

This clonotype was counted a few times. The rearrangement uses TRBV20-1 and TRBJ2-4; D ambiguous. The CDR3 loop spans 14 amino acids. V was trimmed by 1 base and J by 8 bases, leaving 15 bases between them. From germline, CDR1 is DFQATT and CDR2 SNEGSKA (reference sequence). In nucleotides, the CDR3 is TGCAGTGCTAGAGGCCAGCTAGAGCCATACATTCAGTACTTC. It encodes CSARGQLEPYIQYF.

V and J are TRBV28 and TRBJ1-6; D gene unclear. Germline loops: CDR1 MDHEN, CDR2 SYDVKM. V lost 7 bases and J 9 bases, leaving 13 bases between the germline ends. This CDR3 has 13 amino acids. Here the CDR3 reads CASTPHNSSPLHF. The CDR3 bases are TGTGCCAGCACCCCGCATAATAGTTCACCCCTCCACTTT.

The V gene is TRBV29-1, the J gene TRBJ2-2; TRBD1 might be the D (6 bases). Germline CDR1 and CDR2: SQVTM and ANQGSEA. The V end lost 4 bases, the J end lost 4 bases, and 16 bases lay between the germline ends. CDR3 length: 15 amino acids. As DNA, the CDR3 is TGCAGCGTTGGAATTGCGCAGGGGAGCACCGGGGAGCTGTTTTTT. Protein product: CSVGIAQGSTGELFF.

The sample holds many counts of this clonotype. This rearrangement joins TRBV24-1 to TRBJ2-7, with 7 bases that match TRBD1. V shed 2 bases and J 3 bases; nucleotides not matched to a gene: 15. Per germline, CDR1 KGHDR and CDR2 SFDVKD. The CDR3 covers 18 residues. The CDR3, as DNA: TGTGCCACCAGTGATTCTCAAGTCGCCGGGACAGAGTACTACGAGCAGTACTTC. Translation gives CATSDSQVAGTEYYEQYF.

The genes are TRBV25-1 and TRBJ2-7; 12 bases fit TRBD1. This CDR3 has 16 amino acids. CDR1 is MGHDK and CDR2 is SYGVNS in the germline V gene. V trimming: 4 bases; J trimming: 4 bases; junction bases outside the gene matches: 8. CDR3 amino acids: CASSGGGQGALYEQYF. DNA for the CDR3: TGTGCCAGCAGTGGGGGGGGACAGGGGGCTCTATACGAGCAGTACTTC.

V and J are TRBV27 and TRBJ2-1, with TRBD2 identical over 16 bases. Germline CDR1 MNHEY, CDR2 SMNVEV (reference sequence). The CDR3 is 22 amino acids. V shed 4 bases and J 5 bases; nucleotides not matched to a gene: 20. DNA for the CDR3: TGTGCCAGCAGTTCGCCAGACAGAGTCGGGACTAGCGGGAGGGCCTGGGACAATGAGCAGTTCTTC. Translating gives CASSSPDRVGTSGRAWDNEQFF.

The chain recombines TRBV27 with TRBJ2-3; D remains unclear. Per the germline V gene, CDR1 is MNHEY and CDR2 is SMNVEV (reference sequence). Trimming cost V 0 bases and J 5 bases, with 12 bases left between them. This CDR3 is 15 amino acids long. In DNA, the CDR3 is TGTGCCAGCAGTTTATCGGAAATTTCCGGAGATACGCAGTATTTT. Encoded protein: CASSLSEISGDTQYF.

This clonotype was recorded many times. J is TRBJ2-3 and V is TRBV3-1; D not certain. V was trimmed by 3 bases and J by 1 base, leaving 14 bases between them. The CDR3 sequence is 16 residues long. Germline CDR1 LGHDT, CDR2 YNNKEL (reference sequence). CDR3 protein: CASSHDRISGTDTQYF. The CDR3 DNA is TGTGCCAGCAGCCATGACCGGATCTCCGGCACAGATACGCAGTATTTT.

The chain employs TRBV15 and TRBJ2-1, with D unresolved. CDR3 length equals 13 residues. The germline gives CDR1 LNHNV, CDR2 YYDKDF (reference sequence). The V end lost 0 bases, the J end lost 8 bases, and 8 bases lay between the germline ends. The CDR3: CATSRDPTDEQFF. Written as DNA, the CDR3 is TGTGCCACCAGCAGAGACCCGACCGATGAGCAGTTCTTC.

This clonotype was recorded a few times. The chain uses TRBV15 and TRBJ2-3; tentatively, D is TRBD1 or TRBD2 (7 bases each). From germline, CDR1 is LNHNV and CDR2 YYDKDF (reference sequence). Trimming removed 4 bases at V and 4 bases at J, with 15 bases between. This CDR3 has 15 amino acids. The CDR3 reads CATSKIRGGSDTQYF. CDR3 nucleotide sequence: TGTGCCACCAGCAAGATCAGGGGGGGTTCAGATACGCAGTATTTT.

This sequence joins TRBV6-5 and TRBJ1-1, with 7 bases that match TRBD1. V was clipped by 2 bases and J by 6 bases; unmatched bases: 9. CDR1 and CDR2 (germline): MNHEY, SVGAGI. The CDR3 contains 15 residues. CDR3 DNA: TGTGCCAGCAGTTACCAGGGACAGCCCCTCGCTGAAGCTTTCTTT. As protein: CASSYQGQPLAEAFF.

The genes are TRBV5-1 and TRBJ1-6, with D possibly TRBD1 on 5 matching bases. The CDR3 sequence is 15 residues long. Germline V gene sequence: CDR1 SGHRS, CDR2 YFSETQ. Trimming took off 2 bases at V and 2 bases at J, with 8 bases between the two ends. CDR3 bases: TGCGCCAGCAGCTTACCAGGGCCCTATAATTCACCCCTCCACTTT. Residues: CASSLPGPYNSPLHF.

This clonotype has at least ten counts. The chain links TRBV4-3 to TRBJ2-7; D is perhaps TRBD2 (5 bases). The CDR3 spans 17 residues. V shed 0 bases and J shed 2 bases, with 17 bases lying between them. Germline assignment: CDR1 LGHNA and CDR2 YSLEER. CDR3 DNA: TGCGCCAGCAGCCAAGATTTAGCCCCCCGGGGTGCCTACGAGCAGTACTTC. Translated: CASSQDLAPRGAYEQYF.

This clonotype was counted between two and nine times. The genes are TRBV3-1 and TRBJ2-1; the D is unclear. Trimming took 0 bases from V and 12 from J, leaving 21 bases between them. The CDR3 is 16 residues long. Germline CDR1 reads LGHDT; CDR2 reads YNNKEL (reference sequence). CDR3 sequence: CASSQDSNRLHSRQFF. DNA for the CDR3: TGTGCCAGCAGCCAAGACTCTAATCGGCTCCACAGCAGGCAGTTCTTC.

This clonotype was seen ten or more times. The rearrangement uses TRBV29-1 and TRBJ2-1; TRBD1 aligns across 7 bases. CDR1 is SQVTM and CDR2 is ANQGSEA in the germline V gene. The CDR3 covers 11 residues. With V trimmed by 8 bases and J by 12 bases, 10 bases remained unmatched. The CDR3 loop is CSHRGGQVQFF. As DNA, the CDR3 is TGCAGCCACCGAGGTGGACAGGTGCAGTTCTTC.

The chain joins TRBV20-1 to TRBJ2-1; no firm D call. Germline CDR1 DFQATT, CDR2 SNEGSKA (reference sequence). The V and J ends lost 0 bases and 7 bases respectively, with 10 bases between them. The CDR3 contains 13 residues. For the CDR3, the DNA is TGCAGTGCTAGAGATATGCTGTATAATGAGCAGTTCTTC. Its protein product is CSARDMLYNEQFF.

This sequence joins TRBV9 and TRBJ2-7; tentative D call: TRBD1 (5 bases). V was trimmed by 0 bases and J by 7 bases, leaving 14 bases between them. The CDR3 runs to 14 residues. Germline V CDR1 and CDR2: SGDLS, YYNGEE. CDR3 residues: CASSVESGLGEQYF. The CDR3 DNA sequence: TGTGCCAGCAGCGTAGAGTCAGGGTTAGGGGAGCAGTACTTC. The variable domain in full, completed from reference TRBV9 and TRBJ2-7, reads DSGVTQTPKHLITATGQRVTLRCSPRSGDLSVYWYQQSLDQGLQFLIQYYNGEERAKGNILERFSAQQFPDLHSELNLSSLELGDSALYFCASSVESGLGEQYFGPGTRLTVT.

This clonotype has at least ten counts. The chain is built from TRBV6-5 and TRBJ2-7; D is ambiguous. This CDR3 spans 10 amino acids. Trimming took off 2 bases at V and 6 bases at J, with 2 bases between the two ends. Germline CDR1 reads MNHEY; CDR2 reads SVGAGI. CDR3 sequence: CASSYREQYF. DNA of the CDR3: TGTGCCAGCAGTTACCGCGAGCAGTACTTC.

The rearrangement uses TRBV10-3 and TRBJ2-1; perhaps TRBD2 as D (5 bases). V was cut by 5 bases and J by 5 bases, with 7 bases left in between. Germline V gene lookup returns CDR1 ENHRY and CDR2 SYGVKD. The length of the CDR3 is 12 residues. The CDR3 loop reads CAISSGHNEQFF. CDR3 coding DNA: TGTGCCATCAGTAGCGGACACAATGAGCAGTTCTTC.

In this sample, this clonotype turned up many times. This chain connects TRBV20-1 to TRBJ2-1; D gene unclear. Germline V gene data show CDR1 as DFQATT and CDR2 as SNEGSKA (reference sequence). The CDR3 length is 15 residues. V lost 1 base and J 2 bases, leaving 12 bases between the germline ends. CDR3 DNA sequence: TGCAGTGCTAGAGGAACGGATATTGCCTACAATGAGCAGTTCTTC. Translating gives CSARGTDIAYNEQFF.